This T cell receptor (beta chain) was recovered during a study of immune evolution from preneoplasia to lung adenocarcinoma. Study-wide results and limits: Normal lung had the highest top T cell clone frequencies.

The CDR3 loop spans 14 amino acids. The V gene's germline CDR1 is SNHLY and CDR2 FYNNEI. The V gene end was trimmed by 8 bases and the J gene end by 4 bases; junction bases not matched to a gene: 9. Using immunoSEQ multiplex PCR, the repertoire was profiled, and TCRdb retains in-frame clones only, with some absent. The repertoire holds around 2,500 clones, about 79% seen once, with approximately 2.5% in the top ten. As for this clone: Its target is unknown.

The TCR comes from a person between 65 and 80 years old with lung adenocarcinoma. This sequence joins TRBV2 and TRBJ2-7, with TRBD1 matching over 9 bases. What was sequenced was FFPE atypical adenomatous hyperplasia tissue from the lung. Subset indicated: atypical adenomatous hyperplasia (AAH), lung preneoplasia. CDR3 nucleotides: TGTGCCAGCGGCACAGGGGGCCTCGGGTACGAGCAGTACTTC. It is translated as CASGTGGLGYEQYF.